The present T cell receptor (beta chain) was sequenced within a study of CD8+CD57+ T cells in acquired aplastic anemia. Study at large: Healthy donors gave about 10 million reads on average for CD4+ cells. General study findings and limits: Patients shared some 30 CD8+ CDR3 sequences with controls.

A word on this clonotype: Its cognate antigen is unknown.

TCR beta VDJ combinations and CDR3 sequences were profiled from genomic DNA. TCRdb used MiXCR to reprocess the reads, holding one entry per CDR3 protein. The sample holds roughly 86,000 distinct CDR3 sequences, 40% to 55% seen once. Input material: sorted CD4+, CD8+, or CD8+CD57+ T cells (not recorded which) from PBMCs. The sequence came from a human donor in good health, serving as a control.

The CDR3 here is CASSRDSTRFF. The DNA of the CDR3 is TGTGCCAGCAGCCGCGACAGCACTCGATTCTTC. The V gene is TRBV27, the J gene TRBJ2-1; D possibly corresponds to TRBD1 (5 bases). Germline V gives CDR1 MNHEY, CDR2 SMNVEV (reference sequence). This CDR3 has 11 amino acids. V lost 6 bases and J lost 16, with 16 bases in between.